This T cell receptor (beta chain) was captured by sequencing in a study of T cell changes during pregnancy in multiple sclerosis. The CDR3 is 16 amino acids. Trimming left V 0 bases short and J 6 bases short, with 17 bases between. CDR1 is LNHDA, CDR2 SQIVND, per germline (reference sequence). Repertoires were generated with immunoSEQ multiplex PCR, while TCRdb's copy carries only in-frame clones and drops some. The repertoire holds about 77,000 clones, with about 93% as singletons. The sequence came from a female donor in good health, enrolled as a control in a pregnancy study. The genes are TRBV19 and TRBJ1-1, with D tentatively TRBD1 (6 bases). The sample was peripheral blood, taken after pregnancy. CDR3 residues: CASSIDLIRGAAEAFF. CDR3 in DNA: TGTGCCAGTAGTATAGATTTAATTCGGGGGGCGGCTGAAGCTTTCTTT.